This T cell receptor (beta chain) was captured in a study of cytomegalovirus exposure and HLA in healthy donors. Study outcomes and limitations: Across HLA loci, a later analysis found differing TCR association rates, with DRB1 most and HLA-C fewest. Analysis performed later found 16,000 or so TCR beta sequences associated with HLA alleles at 0.05 false discovery rate.

For this clone: The antigen is unknown.

CDR3 size: 17 residues. Looked up from germline, CDR1 is SGHDT and CDR2 is YYEEEE. Trimming removed 4 bases at V and 2 bases at J, with 20 bases between. PCR primers comprised 60 Vbeta and 13 Jbeta primers. Sequencing was performed with immunoSEQ multiplex PCR; in TCRdb, only in-frame clones are kept and a portion is missing. The table shows some 130,000 clones, with about 80% occurring only once. The chain carries TRBV5-6 and TRBJ2-3, with D perhaps TRBD1 (7 bases). Sequencing was performed on PBMCs. This receptor was identified in a male donor in good health and CMV-seronegative. CDR3: CASSNPWGRGATDTQYF. CDR3 nucleotide sequence: TGTGCCAGCAGCAACCCCTGGGGCAGGGGGGCCACAGATACGCAGTATTTT. Filled out from reference TRBV5-6 and TRBJ2-3, the complete variable domain reads DAGVTQSPTHLIKTRGQQVTLRCSPKSGHDTVSWYQQALGQGPQFIFQYYEEEERQRGNFPDRFSGHQFPNYSSELNVNALLLGDSALYLCASSNPWGRGATDTQYFGPGTRLTVL.